This entry lists 15 T cell receptor beta chains sequenced from one sample in a study of T cell responses to AZD1222 COVID-19 vaccine. Some clones are missing from TCRdb's copy, which holds only in-frame ones; the method was immunoSEQ multiplex PCR. The sample has 95,000 to 110,000 clones; about nine tenths are singletons. The sample was peripheral blood, taken on day 0 of AZD1222 vaccination. The source is an adult in good health.

This sequence joins TRBV3-1 (or the pseudogene TRBV3-2) and TRBJ1-1, with D tentatively TRBD1 (5 bases). Germline CDR1 LGHDT, CDR2 YNNKEL (reference sequence). V lost 8 bases to trimming and J lost 1 base, with 8 bases between them. The CDR3 is 12 amino acids. CDR3 sequence: CASWGRNTEAFF. CDR3 nucleotide sequence: TGTGCCAGCTGGGGGAGGAACACTGAAGCTTTCTTT.

The J gene is TRBJ2-1, the V gene TRBV30; tentative D call: TRBD2 (5 bases). Looked up from germline, CDR1 is GTSNPN and CDR2 is SVGIG (reference sequence). The CDR3 covers 15 residues. Trimming took off 0 bases at V and 1 base at J, with 10 bases between the two ends. The CDR3: CAWSVISGSYNEQFF. In DNA, the CDR3 is TGTGCCTGGAGTGTAATATCGGGATCCTACAATGAGCAGTTCTTC.

The chain couples TRBV28 to TRBJ1-5, with TRBD1 as a possible D gene (5 bases). The CDR3 is 13 amino acids. Trimming pared 6 bases from V and 7 bases from J, leaving 13 bases between. The germline V gene encodes CDR1 MDHEN and CDR2 SYDVKM. This chain's CDR3 is CASRLGGGQPQHF. CDR3 DNA: TGTGCCAGCAGACTCGGGGGGGGACAGCCCCAGCATTTT.

This sequence joins TRBV2 and TRBJ1-5; D is ambiguous. The CDR3 contains 16 residues. Trimming took off 0 bases at V and 0 bases at J, with 9 bases between the two ends. Per the germline V gene, CDR1 is SNHLY and CDR2 is FYNNEI. The CDR3 DNA follows: TGTGCCAGCAGTGAAGCGTGGCAGGTTAGCAATCAGCCCCAGCATTTT. Its protein product is CASSEAWQVSNQPQHF. Based on the CDR3 plus reference TRBV2 and TRBJ1-5, the full variable domain is EPEVTQTPSHQVTQMGQEVILRCVPISNHLYFYWYRQILGQKVEFLVSFYNNEISEKSEIFDDQFSVERPDGSNFTLKIRSTKLEDSAMYFCASSEAWQVSNQPQHFGDGTRLSIL.

The table lists this clone with a few counts. The V and J genes are TRBV10-3 and TRBJ2-7; D tentatively reads TRBD1 or TRBD2 (5 bases each). The CDR3 covers 11 residues. CDR1 is ENHRY and CDR2 is SYGVKD in the germline V gene. Trimming left V 7 bases short and J 4 bases short, with 8 bases between. DNA for the CDR3: TGTGCCATCAAAGGGGAGTACGAGCAGTACTTC. Protein sequence: CAIKGEYEQYF.

The chain links TRBV4-1 to TRBJ2-7; 7 positions agree with TRBD2. The J segment lost 0 bases and the V segment lost 4 bases, leaving 3 bases of the junction unmatched. Germline CDR1 MGHRA, CDR2 YSYEKL. The CDR3 runs to 14 residues. CDR3 DNA: TGCGCCAGCAGCCCCACGGGGGGCTCCTACGAGCAGTACTTC. It encodes CASSPTGGSYEQYF.

The V call is TRBV27, the J call TRBJ1-2; D unresolved. Per germline, CDR1 MNHEY and CDR2 SMNVEV (reference sequence). CDR3 length: 15 residues. With 5 bases removed from V and 4 bases from J, the gap between germline ends came to 17 bases. The CDR3 region has the DNA TGTGCCAGCAGTGGCGGTGGGCAGCCAGTCTATGGCTACACCTTC. Its protein product is CASSGGGQPVYGYTF.

This sequence joins TRBV6-5 and TRBJ1-1, with TRBD1 identical over 7 bases. This CDR3 spans 15 amino acids. CDR1 is MNHEY, CDR2 SVGAGI, per germline. V gave up 3 bases and J gave up 1 base; unmatched junction bases: 5. Here the CDR3 reads CASSYDRAGNTEAFF. In nucleotides, the CDR3 is TGTGCCAGCAGTTATGACAGGGCAGGGAACACTGAAGCTTTCTTT.

This chain links TRBV2 with TRBJ2-7, with D possibly being TRBD2 (6 bases). Between the trimmed V and J ends, which lost 2 bases and 0 bases, there was a span of 20 bases. This CDR3 spans 18 amino acids. The germline gives CDR1 SNHLY, CDR2 FYNNEI. The CDR3 bases are TGTGCCAGCAGTGAAAGGGAGCTAGGGGCGGGGCCCTCCTACGAGCAGTACTTC. It codes for CASSERELGAGPSYEQYF. The entire variable domain, with the rest obtained from reference TRBV2 and TRBJ2-7, is as follows: EPEVTQTPSHQVTQMGQEVILRCVPISNHLYFYWYRQILGQKVEFLVSFYNNEISEKSEIFDDQFSVERPDGSNFTLKIRSTKLEDSAMYFCASSERELGAGPSYEQYFGPGTRLTVT.

The chain combines TRBV27 with TRBJ2-4; the match to TRBD1 covers 11 bases. The CDR3 length is 17 residues. The junction had 6 bases not matched to a gene; V was cut back by 5 bases and J by 0 bases. The germline V gene encodes CDR1 MNHEY and CDR2 SMNVEV (reference sequence). The DNA of the CDR3 is TGTGCCAGCAGTCGCCGGACAGGGGGCTTAGCCAAAAACATTCAGTACTTC. This gives the protein CASSRRTGGLAKNIQYF.

The V and J genes are TRBV28 and TRBJ2-7, with D perhaps assigned TRBD1 or TRBD2 (5 bases each). The germline V gene encodes CDR1 MDHEN and CDR2 SYDVKM. Deletions cut 3 bases from V and 2 bases from J, with 11 bases between. The CDR3 sequence is 14 residues long. The DNA for the CDR3 is TGTGCCAGCAGTTTCGGGGCCTTCGCCTACGAGCAGTACTTC. Translating it yields CASSFGAFAYEQYF.

The table lists this clone with a few counts. The rearrangement links TRBV3-1 (or the pseudogene TRBV3-2) to TRBJ2-6; D is perhaps TRBD1 (6 bases). This CDR3 region has 16 residues. CDR1 is LGHDT and CDR2 is YNNKEL in the germline V gene (reference sequence). Trimming removed 1 base at V and 4 bases at J, with 11 bases between. CDR3 sequence (DNA): TGTGCCAGCAGCCAAGCCTACAGGGTAGGGGCCAACGTCCTGACTTTC. Its translation: CASSQAYRVGANVLTF.

This clone was counted once. The chain uses TRBV5-1 and TRBJ1-2; D possibly corresponds to TRBD1 (5 bases). The CDR3 contains 13 residues. Looked up from germline, CDR1 is SGHRS and CDR2 is YFSETQ. Trimming left V 3 bases short and J 12 bases short, with 18 bases between. The CDR3 is CASSYDGTWVHTF. The CDR3 nucleotides are TGCGCCAGCAGCTACGACGGGACCTGGGTTCACACCTTC.

This chain links TRBV30 with TRBJ1-6; TRBD1 might be the D (5 bases). V shed 0 bases and J shed 4 bases, with 13 bases lying between them. The CDR3 loop spans 16 amino acids. Germline-derived CDR1 and CDR2 are GTSNPN and SVGIG (reference sequence). For the CDR3, the DNA is TGTGCCTGGAGTGTATCGGAGGGACTGTATAATTCACCCCTCCACTTT. Its translation is CAWSVSEGLYNSPLHF. Together with reference TRBV30 and TRBJ1-6, the CDR3 gives the full variable domain: SQTIHQWPATLVQPVGSPLSLECTVEGTSNPNLYWYRQAAGRGLQLLFYSVGIGQISSEVPQNLSASRPQDRQFILSSKKLLLSDSGFYLCAWSVSEGLYNSPLHFGNGTRLTVT.

This clone was observed once. The CDR3 DNA reads as TGTGCCAGTAGTGCGCCGGGACGGACGTTGGAGCAGTACTTC. Residues: CASSAPGRTLEQYF. The chain carries TRBV19 and TRBJ2-7; D is perhaps TRBD1 or TRBD2 (5 bases each). CDR3 length: 14 amino acids. From germline, CDR1 is LNHDA and CDR2 SQIVND (reference sequence). V lost 5 bases and J lost 7, with 18 bases in between.